This T cell receptor (beta chain) was identified in a study of shared clonotypes between healthy human individuals. As to this clone: Its antigen is not known.

Regarding the study as a whole: Clonotypes that were shared across a handful of donors made up roughly 5.2% of naive CD4 clonotypes.

The V and J ends lost 2 bases and 7 bases respectively, with 11 bases between them. Germline CDR1 is MNHNY and CDR2 is SVGAGI (reference sequence). The CDR3 length is 13 residues. Clones were sequenced by immunoSEQ multiplex PCR, and TCRdb holds only the in-frame ones, with some missing. This sample yields roughly 2.6 million clones, of which more than 90% are seen a single time; roughly 0.13% belongs to the top ten. The sequenced material came from naive CD4+ T cells sorted from blood. This sample's subset: CD45RA+ positively selected. This receptor was taken from a man between 18 and 35 years old in good health. This rearrangement joins TRBV6-6 to TRBJ1-1; D call uncertain. For the CDR3, the DNA is TGTGCCAGCAGTTACACCTCGGGCAGTGAAGCTTTCTTT. It is translated as CASSYTSGSEAFF.